The entry below gives a single T cell receptor (beta chain) sequence along with its context. The time point is: pre-sensitization, week 0. The treatment was: therapeutic diphenylcyclopropenone sensitization with weekly scalp DPC. The CDR3 runs to 14 residues. Looked up from germline, CDR1 is SGHTA and CDR2 is FQGNSA. The ends were cut back, 3 bases at V and 6 bases at J, with 15 bases in the middle. This record comes from a study of human T cells and chemical hapten exposure. TCRdb reanalysed the RACE reads using MiXCR and keeps one entry per CDR3 protein. Counted here are 35,000 to 50,000 distinct CDR3 sequences, more than 9% occurring once; the ten biggest clones make up roughly 6%.

The sequencing here drew on whole blood, taken in connection with sensitization to the hapten diphenylcyclopropenone (DPC). This rearrangement joins TRBV7-2 to TRBJ2-7; a weak D match, TRBD2 (6 bases). The receptor was derived from a man aged 25-40 years with alopecia areata. Some clones in this sample may be carry-over from other donors' samples. As DNA, the CDR3 is TGTGCCAGCAGCTTTCGCCTTGCGGGATCCGAGCAGTACGTC. Translating gives CASSFRLAGSEQYV.